The next 27 T cell receptor beta chains were all read from a single sample in a study of cytomegalovirus exposure and HLA in healthy donors. The PCR ran on 60 Vbeta and 13 Jbeta primers. Data came from immunoSEQ multiplex PCR; TCRdb stores just in-frame clones and leaves some out. The sample holds roughly 100,000 clones; 84% are singletons and the top ten take around 5.6%. Sequencing input: PBMCs. These receptor sequences come from a woman between 18 and 29 years old in good health and CMV-seropositive.

This chain joins TRBV7-3 and TRBJ2-1; the match to TRBD2 covers 8 bases. The CDR3 loop spans 13 amino acids. Unmatched junction bases numbered 6, after V lost 5 bases and J lost 9 bases. CDR1 and CDR2 from the germline V gene are SGHTA and FQGTGA. The CDR3 spells CASSVAGLGEQFF. The CDR3, as DNA: TGTGCCAGCAGCGTAGCGGGGCTCGGTGAGCAGTTCTTC.

The rearrangement uses TRBV28 and TRBJ1-5; tentatively, D is TRBD1 (5 bases). This CDR3 has 15 residues. Germline CDR1 is MDHEN and CDR2 is SYDVKM. V was trimmed by 6 bases and J by 2 bases, leaving 14 bases between them. The CDR3: CASRPSGGRNQPQHF. The CDR3 nucleotides are TGTGCCAGCAGACCCTCGGGGGGACGCAATCAGCCCCAGCATTTT.

This clone was counted a single time. J is TRBJ2-1 and V is TRBV5-1; D gene unclear. CDR1 is SGHRS, CDR2 YFSETQ, per germline. V lost 4 bases and J lost 7, with 18 bases in between. The CDR3 consists of 15 residues. The CDR3 DNA reads as TGCGCCAGCAGCCCCCGGGTTGGTGCCCAAAATGAGCAGTTCTTC. Its translation is CASSPRVGAQNEQFF.

The CDR3 sequence: CASTASTGGGGTEAFF. The CDR3 nucleotides are TGTGCCAGCACCGCCTCGACAGGGGGCGGGGGCACTGAAGCTTTCTTT. The rearrangement joins TRBV28 to TRBJ1-1; 10 nucleotides align to TRBD1. Germline CDR1 MDHEN, CDR2 SYDVKM. Losses at the gene ends were 7 bases for V and 4 bases for J; bases not matched to a gene: 12. The length of the CDR3 is 16 residues.

The chain joins TRBV6-5 to TRBJ2-6; D is uncertain. The ends were cut back, 5 bases at V and 3 bases at J, with 8 bases in the middle. The CDR3 runs to 14 residues. In germline, CDR1 is MNHEY, CDR2 SVGAGI. The CDR3 DNA follows: TGTGCCAGCAGTCAAAACAATGGGGCCAACGTCCTGACTTTC. It is translated as CASSQNNGANVLTF.

Points on this clone: At one end, the junction sequence differs from germline, possibly due to a read error. This chain's CDR3 is CDSSMRQGAPDNQPQHF. The DNA for the CDR3 is TGTGACAGCAGCATGAGACAGGGGGCGCCTGACAATCAGCCCCAGCATTTT. This chain links TRBV5-6 with TRBJ1-5; 10 nucleotides agree with TRBD1. Germline V gives CDR1 SGHDT, CDR2 YYEEEE. The CDR3 extends over 17 amino acids.

The V call is TRBV10-3, the J call TRBJ2-7, with 7 bases fitting TRBD1. The CDR3 runs to 13 residues. Germline-derived CDR1 and CDR2 are ENHRY and SYGVKD. The ends lost 6 bases at V and 5 bases at J; junction bases unmatched: 7. The CDR3 spells CAIRPDRANEQYF. The CDR3 DNA is TGTGCCATCAGGCCAGACAGGGCGAACGAGCAGTACTTC.

The chain recombines TRBV7-8 with TRBJ1-5, with TRBD1 matching 8 bases. With 1 base clipped from V and 5 bases from J, the junction kept 4 bases outside the gene matches. CDR1 SGHVS and CDR2 FQNEAQ come from the germline V gene. The CDR3 runs to 15 residues. Here the CDR3 DNA reads TGTGCCAGCAGCTTAGGGGACAGGATTTATCAGCCCCAGCATTTT. It yields the protein CASSLGDRIYQPQHF.

The rearrangement joins TRBV19 to TRBJ1-1, with 7 bases lining up with TRBD1. The CDR3 contains 16 residues. Germline CDR1 reads LNHDA; CDR2 reads SQIVND (reference sequence). After removal of 6 bases from V and 0 bases from J, the junction contained 10 bases not matched to a gene. This chain's CDR3 is CASSPWAGGMNTEAFF. In nucleotides, the CDR3 is TGTGCCAGTAGCCCTTGGGCAGGGGGAATGAACACTGAAGCTTTCTTT.

The chain recombines TRBV5-1 with TRBJ1-2; D remains ambiguous. The germline gives CDR1 SGHRS, CDR2 YFSETQ. The CDR3 is 13 residues long. V was shortened by 0 bases and J by 3 bases, with 6 bases between the two germline ends. The CDR3: CASSLDNDYGYTF. For the CDR3, the DNA is TGCGCCAGCAGCTTGGACAATGACTATGGCTACACCTTC.

The V call is TRBV28, the J call TRBJ2-7; 8 bases fit TRBD2. Germline values: CDR1 MDHEN, CDR2 SYDVKM. The CDR3 is 14 amino acids. V was pared by 4 bases and J by 4 bases, with 6 bases of the junction left unmatched. Here the CDR3 DNA reads TGTGCCAGCAGTTCCGGACTAGCTTGGTACGAGCAGTACTTC. Translation: CASSSGLAWYEQYF.

The chain couples TRBV28 to TRBJ1-5, with 7 bases identical to TRBD1. V lost 6 bases, J lost 11 bases, and 13 bases stayed unmatched. The CDR3 sequence is 14 residues long. Germline V gene data show CDR1 as MDHEN and CDR2 as SYDVKM. CDR3 protein: CASRTTGAAGAQHF. In DNA, the CDR3 is TGTGCCAGCAGGACCACAGGGGCCGCAGGGGCCCAGCATTTT.

The rearrangement links TRBV4-1 to TRBJ1-6; TRBD1 aligns across 8 bases. With 2 bases clipped from V and 0 bases from J, the junction kept 3 bases outside the gene matches. The germline CDR1 and CDR2 sequences are MGHRA and YSYEKL. This CDR3 has 17 residues. CDR3 nucleotide sequence: TGCGCCAGCAGCCAAATGACAGGGGTCTCCTATAATTCACCCCTCCACTTT. Translation gives CASSQMTGVSYNSPLHF.

The genes are TRBV27 and TRBJ2-7, with D possibly matching TRBD2 (5 bases). The V gene lost 1 base and the J gene lost 4 bases, with 11 bases spanning the gap. The CDR3 spans 14 residues. Germline V gene lookup returns CDR1 MNHEY and CDR2 SMNVEV (reference sequence). The CDR3 sequence: CASSLYGLQYEQYF. The CDR3 DNA follows: TGTGCCAGCAGTTTATACGGACTGCAATACGAGCAGTACTTC.

The chain combines TRBV5-1 with TRBJ2-7; the match to TRBD1 covers 9 bases. This CDR3 is 14 amino acids long. Germline V gene lookup returns CDR1 SGHRS and CDR2 YFSETQ. V lost 4 bases and J lost 3; bases outside the gene matches: 5. Written as DNA, the CDR3 is TGCGCCAGCAGCACGCGGGACAGGGACTACGAGCAGTACTTC. Translation gives CASSTRDRDYEQYF.

This chain uses TRBV10-3 with TRBJ2-5; D is ambiguous. With 8 bases removed from V and 2 bases from J, the gap between germline ends came to 6 bases. Germline V gene sequence: CDR1 ENHRY, CDR2 SYGVKD. The CDR3 is made up of 11 amino acids. The CDR3: CAIGQQETQYF. CDR3 nucleotides: TGTGCCATCGGCCAGCAAGAGACCCAGTACTTC.

The DNA of the CDR3 is TGTGCCAGCAGTACGGACAGGGGCAACTATGGCTACACCTTC. Translated, it gives CASSTDRGNYGYTF. The chain combines TRBV25-1 with TRBJ1-2; 9 bases line up with TRBD1. The V gene end was trimmed by 5 bases and the J gene end by 2 bases; junction bases not matched to a gene: 3. The CDR3 sequence is 14 residues long. In germline, CDR1 is MGHDK, CDR2 SYGVNS.

The chain employs TRBV5-1 and TRBJ1-6; 9 bases are a match to TRBD1. V lost 4 bases to trimming and J lost 8 bases; unmatched junction nucleotides: 4. Germline V gene data show CDR1 as SGHRS and CDR2 as YFSETQ. The CDR3 extends over 14 amino acids. This CDR3 reads CASSAGQGYSPLHF. The CDR3 DNA sequence: TGCGCCAGCAGCGCGGGACAGGGATATTCACCCCTCCACTTT.

The V and J genes are TRBV2 and TRBJ2-7; 9 positions agree with TRBD1. CDR1 and CDR2 from the germline V gene are SNHLY and FYNNEI. V lost 8 bases and J lost 5; bases outside the gene matches: 16. CDR3 length: 16 residues. This chain's CDR3 is CASSLRGGQGFNEQYF. DNA for the CDR3: TGTGCCAGCTCCCTACGGGGCGGACAGGGGTTTAACGAGCAGTACTTC.

This clone is a singleton in its sample. The genes are TRBV5-1 and TRBJ1-6; 9 nucleotides agree with TRBD1. The germline V gene has CDR1 SGHRS and CDR2 YFSETQ. The length of the CDR3 is 14 residues. Trimming at V came to 4 bases and at J to 8 bases, leaving 4 bases not matched to a gene. The CDR3 loop is CASSVGQGDSPLHF. The CDR3 DNA reads TGCGCCAGCAGCGTGGGACAGGGCGATTCACCCCTCCACTTT. Based on the CDR3 plus reference TRBV5-1 and TRBJ1-6, the full variable domain is KAGVTQTPRYLIKTRGQQVTLSCSPISGHRSVSWYQQTPGQGLQFLFEYFSETQRNKGNFPGRFSGRQFSNSRSEMNVSTLELGDSALYLCASSVGQGDSPLHFGNGTRLTVT.

The chain carries TRBV5-1 and TRBJ1-2; 7 bases fit TRBD1. The V gene's germline CDR1 is SGHRS and CDR2 YFSETQ. The CDR3 contains 13 residues. J gave up 7 bases and V 0 bases, and 3 bases lay outside the gene matches. This chain's CDR3 is CASSLEAGGGYTF. The CDR3 DNA reads TGCGCCAGCAGCTTGGAGGCAGGGGGTGGCTACACCTTC. The full variable domain, completed using reference TRBV5-1 and TRBJ1-2, is KAGVTQTPRYLIKTRGQQVTLSCSPISGHRSVSWYQQTPGQGLQFLFEYFSETQRNKGNFPGRFSGRQFSNSRSEMNVSTLELGDSALYLCASSLEAGGGYTFGSGTRLTVV.

This clone was seen a single time. The V call is TRBV4-1, the J call TRBJ2-2; 7 nucleotides line up with TRBD1. J lost 3 bases, V lost 4 bases, and 11 bases had no gene match. Germline-derived CDR1 and CDR2 are MGHRA and YSYEKL. The CDR3 contains 17 residues. The chain's CDR3 is CASSRRPGQSYTGELFF. DNA of the CDR3: TGCGCCAGCAGCCGACGTCCGGGACAGAGCTACACCGGGGAGCTGTTTTTT.

The CDR3 nucleotides read TGTGCCAGCAGCTTGGGGGACAGGGATAACTATGGCTACACCTTC. Translation: CASSLGDRDNYGYTF. J is TRBJ1-2 and V is TRBV5-6, with 9 bases matching TRBD1. The CDR3 is 15 amino acids. Germline CDR1 SGHDT, CDR2 YYEEEE. V shed 0 bases and J 1 base; nucleotides not matched to a gene: 1.

The V call is TRBV21-1, the J call TRBJ1-2; the D segment call TRBD1 is taken from the table without a DNA check. TRBV21-1 is annotated as a pseudogene. This CDR3 is built from 16 residues. The CDR3 bases are TGTGCCAGCAGCACCTCTGGGACAGGGGACAACTATGGCTACACCTTC. It encodes CASSTSGTGDNYGYTF.

This clone was seen only a few times. V and J are TRBV19 and TRBJ1-4; possibly TRBD1 for D (6 bases). The CDR3 is 15 residues long. CDR1 and CDR2 (germline): LNHDA, SQIVND (reference sequence). V was trimmed by 3 bases and J by 8 bases, leaving 16 bases between them. This chain's CDR3 is CASSISPGQLEKLFF. CDR3 coding DNA: TGTGCCAGTAGTATTTCCCCCGGACAGTTGGAAAAACTGTTTTTT. Combining the CDR3 with reference TRBV19 and TRBJ1-4 gives the whole variable domain DGGITQSPKYLFRKEGQNVTLSCEQNLNHDAMYWYRQDPGQGLRLIYYSQIVNDFQKGDIAEGYSVSREKKESFPLTVTSAQKNPTAFYLCASSISPGQLEKLFFGSGTQLSVL.

The genes are TRBV13 and TRBJ2-5, with 10 nucleotides matching TRBD1. Per the germline V gene, CDR1 is PRHDT and CDR2 is FYEKMQ (reference sequence). J lost 3 bases, V lost 4 bases, and 5 bases had no gene match. The CDR3 has 15 residues. The CDR3 DNA reads TGTGCCAGCAGCTCACGGGACAGGGGAGAAGAGACCCAGTACTTC. This encodes CASSSRDRGEETQYF.

The rearrangement joins TRBV5-1 to TRBJ2-1, with 7 bases fitting TRBD2. The germline CDR1 and CDR2 sequences are SGHRS and YFSETQ. The trim removed 2 bases at V and 0 bases at J, leaving 5 bases unmatched. The CDR3 has 16 amino acids. CDR3 in amino acids: CASSFSGPDSYNEQFF. The CDR3 nucleotides read TGCGCCAGCAGCTTTAGCGGGCCCGACTCCTACAATGAGCAGTTCTTC.